This T cell receptor (beta chain) was sequenced during a study of early T cells in non-severe SARS-CoV-2 infection. Researchers tagged individual cDNA molecules with unique molecular identifiers. TCRdb recomputed calls from the 5' RACE reads with MiXCR, one row per CDR3 protein. The data hold about 71,000 distinct CDR3 sequences, with about an eighth observed a single time. The CDR3 consists of 15 residues. J was trimmed by 4 bases and V by 4 bases; bases with no gene match: 5. From germline, CDR1 is SNHLY and CDR2 FYNNEI. At least ten counts were recorded for this clonotype. The J gene is TRBJ2-2, the V gene TRBV2, with 8 positions matching TRBD2. The source is an adult who was a healthcare worker with PCR-confirmed SARS-CoV-2 infection or an uninfected control (not recorded which). Sequencing was performed on whole blood, taken at baseline. The CDR3 loop is CASSVSGAPTGELFF. The CDR3 coding sequence is TGTGCCAGCAGTGTTAGCGGGGCGCCCACCGGGGAGCTGTTTTTT.